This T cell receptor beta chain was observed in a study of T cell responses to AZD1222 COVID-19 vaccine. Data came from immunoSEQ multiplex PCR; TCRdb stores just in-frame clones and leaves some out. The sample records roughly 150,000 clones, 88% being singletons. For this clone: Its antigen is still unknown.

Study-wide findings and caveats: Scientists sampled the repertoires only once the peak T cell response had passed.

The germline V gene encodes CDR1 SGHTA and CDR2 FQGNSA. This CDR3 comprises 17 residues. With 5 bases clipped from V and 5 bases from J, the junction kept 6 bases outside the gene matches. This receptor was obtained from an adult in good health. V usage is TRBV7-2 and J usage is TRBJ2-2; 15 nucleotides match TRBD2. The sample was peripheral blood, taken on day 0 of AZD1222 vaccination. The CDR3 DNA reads TGTGCCAGCAGCGCTCCGGGACTAGCGGGGGGAACCGGGGAGCTGTTTTTT. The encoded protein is CASSAPGLAGGTGELFF.